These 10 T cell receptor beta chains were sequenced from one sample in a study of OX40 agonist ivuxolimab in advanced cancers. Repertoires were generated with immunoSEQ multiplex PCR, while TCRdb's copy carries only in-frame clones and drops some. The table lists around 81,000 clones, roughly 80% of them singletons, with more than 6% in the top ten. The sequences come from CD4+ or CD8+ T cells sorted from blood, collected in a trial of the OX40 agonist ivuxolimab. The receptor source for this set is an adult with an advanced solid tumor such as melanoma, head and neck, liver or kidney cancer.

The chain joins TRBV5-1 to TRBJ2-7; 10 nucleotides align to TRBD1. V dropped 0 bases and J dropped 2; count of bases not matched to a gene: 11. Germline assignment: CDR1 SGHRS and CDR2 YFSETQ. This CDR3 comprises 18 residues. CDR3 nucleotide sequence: TGCGCCAGCAGCTTGGAGGGACAGGGGACGACTTTCACCTACGAGCAGTACTTC. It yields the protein CASSLEGQGTTFTYEQYF. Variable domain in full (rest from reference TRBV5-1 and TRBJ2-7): KAGVTQTPRYLIKTRGQQVTLSCSPISGHRSVSWYQQTPGQGLQFLFEYFSETQRNKGNFPGRFSGRQFSNSRSEMNVSTLELGDSALYLCASSLEGQGTTFTYEQYFGPGTRLTVT.

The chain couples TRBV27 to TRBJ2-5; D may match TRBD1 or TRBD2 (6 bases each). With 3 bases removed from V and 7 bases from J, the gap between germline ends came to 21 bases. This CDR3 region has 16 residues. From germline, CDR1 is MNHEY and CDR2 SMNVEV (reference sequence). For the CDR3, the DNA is TGTGCCAGCAGTTTTTACGGGGGCGTCACCCACGCGACCCAGTACTTC. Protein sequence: CASSFYGGVTHATQYF.

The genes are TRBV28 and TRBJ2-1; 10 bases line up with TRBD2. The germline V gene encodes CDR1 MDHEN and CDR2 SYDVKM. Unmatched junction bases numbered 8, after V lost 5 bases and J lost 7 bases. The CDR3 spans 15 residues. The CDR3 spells CASSTSSGGRNEQFF. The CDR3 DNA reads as TGTGCCAGCAGTACCTCTAGCGGGGGTAGGAATGAGCAGTTCTTC.

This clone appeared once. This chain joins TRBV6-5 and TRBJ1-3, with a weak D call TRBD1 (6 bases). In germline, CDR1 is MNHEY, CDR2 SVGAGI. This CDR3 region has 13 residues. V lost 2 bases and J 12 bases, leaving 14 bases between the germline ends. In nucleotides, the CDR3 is TGTGCCAGCAGTTACACCCCGGACAGCTACATATATTTT. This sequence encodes CASSYTPDSYIYF.

This CDR3 reads CASSTRQGAGYGYTF. CDR3 nucleotides: TGTGCCAGTAGTACGAGACAGGGGGCCGGCTATGGCTACACCTTC. This sequence joins TRBV19 and TRBJ1-2; the match to TRBD1 covers 10 bases. The J segment lost 4 bases and the V segment lost 4 bases, leaving 6 bases of the junction unmatched. CDR1 is LNHDA, CDR2 SQIVND, per germline (reference sequence). The CDR3 has 15 amino acids.

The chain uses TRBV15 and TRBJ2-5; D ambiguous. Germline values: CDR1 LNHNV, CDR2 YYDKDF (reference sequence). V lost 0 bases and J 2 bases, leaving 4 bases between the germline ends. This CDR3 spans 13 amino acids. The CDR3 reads CATSRDMQETQYF. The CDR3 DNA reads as TGTGCCACCAGCAGAGATATGCAAGAGACCCAGTACTTC.

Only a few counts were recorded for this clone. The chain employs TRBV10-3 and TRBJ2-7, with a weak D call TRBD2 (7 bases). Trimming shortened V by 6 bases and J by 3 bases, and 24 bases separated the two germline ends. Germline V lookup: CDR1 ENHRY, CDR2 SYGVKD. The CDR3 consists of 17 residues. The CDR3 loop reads CAIRGRRGGIGGYEQYV. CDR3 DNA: TGTGCCATCAGAGGCAGGAGGGGGGGGATAGGTGGCTACGAGCAGTACGTC.

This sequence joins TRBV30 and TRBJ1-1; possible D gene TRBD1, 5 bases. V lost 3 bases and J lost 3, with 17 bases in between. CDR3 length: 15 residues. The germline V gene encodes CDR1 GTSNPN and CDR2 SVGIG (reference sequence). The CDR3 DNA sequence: TGTGCCTGGAGGTCTACAGGCTCAGGCTACACTGAAGCTTTCTTT. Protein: CAWRSTGSGYTEAFF.

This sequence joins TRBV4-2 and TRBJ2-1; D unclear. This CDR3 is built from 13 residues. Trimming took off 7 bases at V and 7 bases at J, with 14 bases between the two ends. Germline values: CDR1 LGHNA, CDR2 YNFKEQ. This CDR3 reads CASKLGSGNEQFF. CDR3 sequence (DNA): TGTGCCAGCAAGCTGGGGTCCGGGAATGAGCAGTTCTTC.

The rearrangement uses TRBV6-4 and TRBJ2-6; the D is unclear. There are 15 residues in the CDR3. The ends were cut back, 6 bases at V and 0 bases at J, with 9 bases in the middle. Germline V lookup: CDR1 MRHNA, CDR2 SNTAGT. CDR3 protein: CASSPTYSGANVLTF. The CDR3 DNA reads TGTGCCAGCAGCCCGACGTACTCTGGGGCCAACGTCCTGACTTTC.